This T cell receptor beta chain originates from a study of T cell responses to AZD1222 COVID-19 vaccine. Trimming took off 8 bases at V and 2 bases at J, with 12 bases between the two ends. The germline V gene has CDR1 MDHEN and CDR2 SYDVKM. There are 13 residues in the CDR3. The data were produced by immunoSEQ multiplex PCR, yet TCRdb's version contains in-frame clones alone and is incomplete. Counted here are about 150,000 clones, about nine tenths occurring once; the ten biggest clones make up 6.9%. The sequencing used peripheral blood, collected after recovery from COVID-19. The receptor comes from an adult who had recovered from COVID-19. V is TRBV28 and J is TRBJ1-2; D call uncertain. Written as DNA, the CDR3 is TGTGCCAGCCAATCCGATACGAACTATGGCTACACCTTC. This codes for CASQSDTNYGYTF.